These 10 T cell receptor beta chains originate from one sample sequenced in a study of OX40 agonist ivuxolimab in advanced cancers. Sequencing used immunoSEQ multiplex PCR; TCRdb keeps in-frame clones, though not all of them. The table records roughly 41,000 clones, about nine tenths of them present only once. The sample in question was CD4+ or CD8+ T cells sorted from blood, obtained in a trial of the OX40 agonist ivuxolimab. The receptors here all came from an adult with an advanced solid tumor such as melanoma, head and neck, liver or kidney cancer.

This chain links TRBV19 with TRBJ2-2; no clear D gene. Trimming cost V 0 bases and J 0 bases, with 8 bases left between them. CDR3 size: 16 residues. Per germline, CDR1 LNHDA and CDR2 SQIVND (reference sequence). This CDR3 is CASSIDPEPNTGELFF. CDR3 in DNA: TGTGCCAGTAGTATAGATCCGGAGCCGAACACCGGGGAGCTGTTTTTT.

The V call is TRBV11-3, the J call TRBJ1-2; D unresolved. CDR3 length equals 15 residues. Deletions cut 2 bases from V and 6 bases from J, with 16 bases between. In germline, CDR1 is SGHNT, CDR2 YENEEA. The chain's CDR3 is CASSLWCAGSDGYTF. The CDR3 DNA follows: TGTGCCAGCAGCTTATGGTGCGCGGGGTCGGATGGCTACACCTTC.

The V call is TRBV30, the J call TRBJ2-1, with D perhaps matching TRBD2 (6 bases). The CDR3 has 16 residues. Germline V gene lookup returns CDR1 GTSNPN and CDR2 SVGIG (reference sequence). Trimming took 4 bases from V and 0 from J, leaving 16 bases between them. The CDR3 coding sequence is TGTGCCTGGACAGGGTCGGAGGGCTTCTCCTACAATGAGCAGTTCTTC. This encodes CAWTGSEGFSYNEQFF.

The gene calls are TRBV29-1 and TRBJ2-3; D gene ambiguous. The CDR3 runs to 12 residues. V lost 1 base and J 5 bases, leaving 7 bases between the germline ends. Germline CDR1 SQVTM, CDR2 ANQGSEA. The CDR3 nucleotides are TGCAGCGTTGAAGGTCCCGGAGATACGCAGTATTTT. Encoded protein: CSVEGPGDTQYF.

This rearrangement joins TRBV6-5 to TRBJ2-6; D gene ambiguous. The CDR3 spans 12 residues. V dropped 6 bases and J dropped 6 bases, with 6 bases sitting between them. In germline, CDR1 is MNHEY, CDR2 SVGAGI. CDR3 in amino acids: CASSPAANVLTF. CDR3 DNA: TGTGCCAGCAGCCCCGCGGCCAACGTCCTGACTTTC.

About this clone itself: Other DNA sequences from this sample encode an identical CDR3 as well. This chain joins TRBV9 and TRBJ2-3, with 7 bases aligning to TRBD2. This CDR3 spans 16 amino acids. V shed 3 bases and J 0 bases; nucleotides not matched to a gene: 7. In germline, CDR1 is SGDLS, CDR2 YYNGEE. In DNA form, the CDR3 reads TGTGCCAGCAGCGCCCATTTGGGGGGGAGCACAGATACGCAGTATTTT. It yields the protein CASSAHLGGSTDTQYF.

V and J are TRBV7-9 and TRBJ2-1, with D perhaps TRBD1 (6 bases). Looked up from germline, CDR1 is SEHNR and CDR2 is FQNEAQ (reference sequence). The CDR3 has 12 amino acids. Trimming shortened V by 11 bases and J by 5 bases, and 13 bases separated the two germline ends. The CDR3 region is CAAGKGDNEQFF. CDR3 sequence (DNA): TGTGCCGCGGGTAAGGGGGACAATGAGCAGTTCTTC.

The chain carries TRBV4-1 and TRBJ1-4, with a weak D call TRBD1 (5 bases). The CDR3 is 12 amino acids. In germline, CDR1 is MGHRA, CDR2 YSYEKL. The V end lost 0 bases, the J end lost 10 bases, and 6 bases lay between the germline ends. In nucleotides, the CDR3 is TGCGCCAGCAGCCAAGATGGGGGAAAACTGTTTTTT. Protein sequence: CASSQDGGKLFF.

The chain carries TRBV28 and TRBJ2-5; D is perhaps TRBD1 (6 bases). Trimming shortened V by 2 bases and J by 0 bases, and 10 bases separated the two germline ends. This CDR3 contains 15 residues. Germline V lookup: CDR1 MDHEN, CDR2 SYDVKM. The CDR3 here is CASSLTGHNQETQYF. The CDR3, as DNA: TGTGCCAGCAGTTTAACGGGACACAACCAAGAGACCCAGTACTTC.

The chain combines TRBV6-5 with TRBJ2-7; D unresolved. The V end was cut by 0 bases, the J end by 2 bases, with 5 bases between. The germline gives CDR1 MNHEY, CDR2 SVGAGI. There are 13 residues in the CDR3. The CDR3 loop is CASSYSTAYEQYF. In DNA, the CDR3 is TGTGCCAGCAGTTACTCCACTGCCTACGAGCAGTACTTC.